Below are 9 T cell receptor beta chains sequenced from a single sample in a study of blood T cell repertoires in COVID-19. Measured with immunoSEQ multiplex PCR; TCRdb has only the in-frame clones, and not every one. This sample has under 350,000 clones; roughly nine tenths occur once, and the top ten carry 2.6%. Source material: PBMCs or T cells enriched from blood (not recorded which). Receptors were obtained from a man aged 60-69 years who had recovered from COVID-19.

With regard to this clone: The same CDR3 can be traced to other DNA sequences in this sample. This chain joins TRBV11-2 and TRBJ2-7; D is uncertain. The CDR3 totals 11 residues. The V and J ends lost 5 bases and 3 bases respectively, with 5 bases between them. CDR1 is SGHAT and CDR2 is FQNNGV in the germline V gene. CDR3 nucleotide sequence: TGTGCCAGCAGCCCAAACTACGAGCAGTACTTC. Its translation: CASSPNYEQYF.

J is TRBJ1-5 and V is TRBV27; TRBD1 matches at 7 bases. CDR3 length: 17 amino acids. Germline CDR1 reads MNHEY; CDR2 reads SMNVEV (reference sequence). The V and J ends lost 5 bases and 0 bases, in that order; junction bases with no gene match: 10. CDR3 nucleotide sequence: TGTGCCAGCAGTGAGGACAGGAAGAAAAATAGCAATCAGCCCCAGCATTTT. Protein: CASSEDRKKNSNQPQHF.

The gene calls are TRBV6-5 and TRBJ1-2; D gene ambiguous. The V gene's germline CDR1 is MNHEY and CDR2 SVGAGI. This CDR3 has 15 residues. V was clipped by 5 bases and J by 2 bases, with 15 bases between them. The CDR3 DNA reads as TGTGCCAGCAGTCGTCTAGACCTCTTCAACTATGGCTACACCTTC. The encoded protein is CASSRLDLFNYGYTF.

The chain combines TRBV3-1 (or the pseudogene TRBV3-2) with TRBJ1-1; a weak D match, TRBD1 (6 bases). Deletions cut 2 bases from V and 10 bases from J, with 11 bases between. The CDR3 totals 12 residues. In germline, CDR1 is LGHDT, CDR2 YNNKEL (reference sequence). CDR3 coding DNA: TGTGCCAGCAGCCAAAGGGGGTCCGGAGCTTTCTTT. Translating gives CASSQRGSGAFF.

This clone was seen only a few times. The chain couples TRBV19 to TRBJ1-5; D unclear. Germline values: CDR1 LNHDA, CDR2 SQIVND (reference sequence). This CDR3 comprises 14 residues. Trimming removed 3 bases at V and 4 bases at J, with 10 bases between. CDR3 bases: TGTGCCAGTAGTATTTCTCGTACTAATCAGCCCCAGCATTTT. Translated, it gives CASSISRTNQPQHF. Full variable domain (remainder filled in from reference TRBV19 and TRBJ1-5): DGGITQSPKYLFRKEGQNVTLSCEQNLNHDAMYWYRQDPGQGLRLIYYSQIVNDFQKGDIAEGYSVSREKKESFPLTVTSAQKNPTAFYLCASSISRTNQPQHFGDGTRLSIL.

This chain joins TRBV27 and TRBJ2-1, with TRBD2 matching 12 bases. This CDR3 is 14 amino acids long. CDR1 is MNHEY, CDR2 SMNVEV, per germline (reference sequence). With V trimmed by 5 bases and J by 9 bases, 5 bases remained unmatched. The CDR3 loop reads CASSPLAGGGEQFF. The DNA for the CDR3 is TGTGCCAGCAGTCCCCTAGCGGGAGGGGGTGAGCAGTTCTTC.

This chain uses TRBV19 with TRBJ1-1; no definite D call. There are 12 residues in the CDR3. The V gene's germline CDR1 is LNHDA and CDR2 SQIVND (reference sequence). Trimming removed 8 bases from V and 8 bases from J, with 15 bases in between. In DNA form, the CDR3 reads TGTGCCAGTGCGACTGAACCACTCGAAGCTTTCTTT. Protein sequence: CASATEPLEAFF.

This chain links TRBV6-5 with TRBJ1-3, with D possibly TRBD1 on 6 matching bases. This CDR3 is 16 amino acids long. Trimming stripped 0 bases from V and 0 bases from J, with 9 bases between. Germline CDR1 is MNHEY and CDR2 is SVGAGI. CDR3 sequence reads: CASSYSTGSSGNTIYF. DNA for the CDR3: TGTGCCAGCAGTTACTCGACAGGATCCTCTGGAAACACCATATATTTT.

The chain employs TRBV13 and TRBJ2-1, with D possibly TRBD1 on 5 matching bases. With 2 bases removed from V and 10 bases from J, the gap between germline ends came to 18 bases. Germline assignment: CDR1 PRHDT and CDR2 FYEKMQ (reference sequence). The CDR3 covers 15 residues. This chain's CDR3 is CASSLRHQGLGEQFF. The DNA of the CDR3 is TGTGCCAGCAGCTTACGGCACCAGGGCCTAGGGGAGCAGTTCTTC. The complete variable domain, with remaining parts taken from reference TRBV13 and TRBJ2-1, reads AAGVIQSPRHLIKEKRETATLKCYPIPRHDTVYWYQQGPGQDPQFLISFYEKMQSDKGSIPDRFSAQQFSDYHSELNMSSLELGDSALYFCASSLRHQGLGEQFFGPGTRLTVL.